One and the same sample provided the 24 T cell receptor beta chains below, sequenced in a study of patients and donors after allogeneic stem cell transplantation. TCRdb called the RT-PCR reads again in MiXCR, with one record for every CDR3 protein. Of a few hundred thousand distinct CDR3 sequences detected, around 14% appear once; the ten largest clones hold around 10%. The sequenced material came from blood, either unsorted or a sorted T cell fraction (not recorded which). The receptors stem from a human donor who was either an allogeneic HSCT recipient or a stem cell or donor lymphocyte infusion donor (not recorded which). It is not recorded whose cells these are; they may come from a transplant donor.

This clonotype showed up just a few times. The V call is TRBV30, the J call TRBJ2-7, with D possibly matching TRBD1 (5 bases). CDR1 is GTSNPN and CDR2 is SVGIG in the germline V gene (reference sequence). The CDR3 has 12 residues. CDR3 bases: TGTGGTAAAGGACAATTAAAGAACGAGCAGTACTTC. Translated: CGKGQLKNEQYF. Together with reference TRBV30 and TRBJ2-7, the CDR3 gives the full variable domain: SQTIHQWPATLVQPVGSPLSLECTVEGTSNPNLYWYRQAAGRGLQLLFYSVGIGQISSEVPQNLSASRPQDRQFILSSKKLLLSDSGFYLCGKGQLKNEQYFGPGTRLTVT.

The V gene is TRBV5-4, the J gene TRBJ2-3, with 7 bases identical to TRBD1. The length of the CDR3 is 15 residues. In germline, CDR1 is SGHNT, CDR2 YYREEE (reference sequence). V shed 1 base, J shed 2 bases, and the junction held 4 bases outside the gene matches. This CDR3 is CASSLKGQSTDTQYF. CDR3 in DNA: TGTGCCAGCAGCTTGAAGGGACAGTCCACAGATACGCAGTATTTT.

This clonotype was observed at least ten times. The J gene is TRBJ1-1, the V gene TRBV12-3 or TRBV12-4; 7 bases fit TRBD1. V lost 4 bases to trimming and J lost 2 bases; unmatched junction nucleotides: 16. CDR3 size: 18 residues. CDR3 in amino acids: CASSSPTRGGRVNTEAFF. CDR3 DNA: TGTGCCAGCAGTTCCCCGACCAGGGGGGGTCGGGTCAACACTGAAGCTTTCTTT.

This chain uses TRBV2 with TRBJ2-1; the match to TRBD2 covers 8 bases. J gave up 8 bases and V 3 bases, and 9 bases lay outside the gene matches. Per germline, CDR1 SNHLY and CDR2 FYNNEI. This CDR3 has 15 residues. The CDR3 region has the DNA TGTGCCAGCAGTGACAGGAGCGGGAGAGGGCATGAGCAGTTCTTC. Residues: CASSDRSGRGHEQFF.

The chain has TRBV6-1 and TRBJ2-2; D might be TRBD1 or TRBD2, each matching 5 bases. In germline, CDR1 is MNHNS, CDR2 SASEGT. The CDR3 sequence is 16 residues long. V was clipped by 2 bases and J by 8 bases, with 18 bases between them. The chain's CDR3 is CASSELMGTSKGELFF. In DNA form, the CDR3 reads TGTGCCAGCAGTGAATTGATGGGGACCAGCAAGGGGGAGCTGTTTTTT.

This clonotype appeared a few times. This chain joins TRBV7-6 and TRBJ2-2; 9 positions match TRBD1. In germline, CDR1 is SGHVS, CDR2 FNYEAQ. This CDR3 comprises 16 residues. V trimming: 1 base; J trimming: 6 bases; junction bases outside the gene matches: 6. In DNA, the CDR3 is TGTGCCAGCAGCTTAGATAACAGGGGGCAATCCGGGGAGCTGTTTTTT. It codes for CASSLDNRGQSGELFF.

This clonotype was recorded many times. The chain employs TRBV10-3 and TRBJ2-3; D not resolved. The CDR3 has 9 residues. V shed 10 bases and J shed 7 bases, with 6 bases lying between them. The germline V gene has CDR1 ENHRY and CDR2 SYGVKD. DNA of the CDR3: TGTGCCAATGGGAATACGCAGTATTTT. This codes for CANGNTQYF.

This clonotype has more than one count but fewer than ten. The rearrangement uses TRBV29-1 and TRBJ2-3, with D hard to call. The CDR3 is 14 residues long. Trimming pared 6 bases from V and 0 bases from J, leaving 13 bases between. Germline CDR1 SQVTM, CDR2 ANQGSEA. CDR3 residues: CSVEIGDSTDTQYF. As DNA, the CDR3 is TGCAGCGTGGAGATAGGAGATAGCACAGATACGCAGTATTTT.

The genes are TRBV11-2 and TRBJ1-2; 9 positions match TRBD1. V shed 6 bases and J 2 bases; nucleotides not matched to a gene: 4. CDR3 length: 14 amino acids. CDR1 is SGHAT, CDR2 FQNNGV, per germline. In nucleotides, the CDR3 is TGTGCCAGCAGAAGGGACAGGGCAAACTATGGCTACACCTTC. It encodes CASRRDRANYGYTF. Full variable domain (rest looked up from reference TRBV11-2 and TRBJ1-2): EAGVAQSPRYKIIEKRQSVAFWCNPISGHATLYWYQQILGQGPKLLIQFQNNGVVDDSQLPKDRFSAERLKGVDSTLKIQPAKLEDSAVYLCASRRDRANYGYTFGSGTRLTVV.

The chain joins TRBV6-1 to TRBJ2-7; D not certain. The CDR3 is 12 residues long. Between the trimmed V and J ends, which lost 5 bases and 5 bases, there was a span of 10 bases. Germline V gives CDR1 MNHNS, CDR2 SASEGT. CDR3 bases: TGTGCCAGCAGTCCAGCAAGGAACGAGCAGTACTTC. This encodes CASSPARNEQYF.

The chain has TRBV4-3 and TRBJ2-2; D remains unclear. The CDR3 consists of 15 residues. The V gene lost 0 bases and the J gene lost 2 bases, with 7 bases spanning the gap. CDR1 is LGHNA, CDR2 YSLEER, per germline. The CDR3 spells CASSQDSLNTGELFF. In DNA, the CDR3 is TGCGCCAGCAGCCAAGATTCACTAAACACCGGGGAGCTGTTTTTT.

A few counts support this clonotype. V usage is TRBV7-2 and J usage is TRBJ2-3; D is possibly TRBD2 (6 bases). Per germline, CDR1 SGHTA and CDR2 FQGNSA. The CDR3 sequence is 14 residues long. V was trimmed by 2 bases and J by 4 bases, leaving 10 bases between them. Here the CDR3 reads CASSLRLDADTQYF. The CDR3 bases are TGTGCCAGCAGCTTAAGACTAGACGCAGATACGCAGTATTTT.

This clonotype has at least ten counts. The chain joins TRBV2 to TRBJ2-1; TRBD2 aligns across 11 bases. Trimming took 4 bases from V and 1 from J; bases not matched to a gene: 3. This CDR3 comprises 16 residues. Germline CDR1 reads SNHLY; CDR2 reads FYNNEI. In DNA form, the CDR3 reads TGTGCCAGCAGTGGTAGCGGGGGGGTTTCCTACAATGAGCAGTTCTTC. This codes for CASSGSGGVSYNEQFF.

The chain employs TRBV28 and TRBJ2-7; 16 nucleotides match TRBD2. Germline V gives CDR1 MDHEN, CDR2 SYDVKM. The J segment lost 8 bases and the V segment lost 5 bases, leaving 9 bases of the junction unmatched. The length of the CDR3 is 16 residues. The CDR3 DNA sequence: TGTGCCAGCAGTCCGGGACTAGCGGGAGGGCCGCCAAAGCAGTACTTC. Translation gives CASSPGLAGGPPKQYF. Supplemented by reference TRBV28 and TRBJ2-7, the full variable domain reads DVKVTQSSRYLVKRTGEKVFLECVQDMDHENMFWYRQDPGLGLRLIYFSYDVKMKEKGDIPEGYSVSREKKERFSLILESASTNQTSMYLCASSPGLAGGPPKQYFGPGTRLTVT.

The table lists this clonotype with a few counts. The chain uses TRBV4-1 and TRBJ2-7; D may be TRBD1 (5 bases). CDR1 and CDR2 from the germline V gene are MGHRA and YSYEKL. V was trimmed by 0 bases and J by 0 bases, leaving 12 bases between them. CDR3 length: 16 amino acids. CDR3 nucleotide sequence: TGCGCCAGCAGCCAAGAGGACACCTCTAACTCCTACGAGCAGTACTTC. Translation gives CASSQEDTSNSYEQYF.

The chain has TRBV7-2 and TRBJ2-5; 9 bases fit TRBD2. Per the germline V gene, CDR1 is SGHTA and CDR2 is FQGNSA. V lost 4 bases, J lost 2 bases, and 8 bases stayed unmatched. The CDR3 sequence is 16 residues long. The CDR3 sequence: CASSYPPAGGQETQYF. The CDR3 DNA follows: TGTGCCAGCAGCTACCCCCCTGCGGGAGGGCAAGAGACCCAGTACTTC. The full variable domain, in which reference TRBV7-2 and TRBJ2-5 provide the parts outside the CDR3, is GAGVSQSPSNKVTEKGKDVELRCDPISGHTALYWYRQSLGQGLEFLIYFQGNSAPDKSGLPSDRFSAERTGGSVSTLTIQRTQQEDSAVYLCASSYPPAGGQETQYFGPGTRLLVL.

This clonotype was seen only a few times. The junction shows a germline mismatch at one end, possibly a read error. Here the CDR3 DNA reads TGTGCCAGCAGCAAAGATTGGCGGGAGAGGGACCACGAGCAGTACTTC. Its translation is CASSKDWRERDHEQYF. The rearrangement links TRBV3-1 to TRBJ2-7; 7 nucleotides align to TRBD2. The CDR3 runs to 16 residues. Per germline, CDR1 LGHDT and CDR2 YNNKEL (reference sequence).

This clonotype was seen at least ten times. The chain carries TRBV20-1 and TRBJ2-2; D is unclear. The CDR3 contains 14 residues. The germline V gene has CDR1 DFQATT and CDR2 SNEGSKA (reference sequence). V dropped 6 bases and J dropped 5 bases, with 16 bases sitting between them. The CDR3 here is CSAPRVAGTGELFF. CDR3 sequence (DNA): TGCAGTGCCCCTAGGGTTGCAGGTACCGGGGAGCTGTTTTTT.

The chain carries TRBV20-1 and TRBJ2-7; D not resolved. The V and J ends lost 6 bases and 3 bases respectively, with 9 bases between them. CDR1 is DFQATT and CDR2 is SNEGSKA in the germline V gene (reference sequence). The CDR3 extends over 11 amino acids. The CDR3 coding sequence is TGCAGTGCCTTCTTCAACTACGAGCAGTACTTC. Its protein product is CSAFFNYEQYF.

The chain uses TRBV6-5 and TRBJ1-2; weak D call: TRBD1 (5 bases). Trimming took off 0 bases at V and 1 base at J, with 15 bases between the two ends. From germline, CDR1 is MNHEY and CDR2 SVGAGI. This CDR3 comprises 17 residues. In nucleotides, the CDR3 is TGTGCCAGCAGTTACTCGAGAACGCGGGGGATTAACTATGGCTACACCTTC. It encodes CASSYSRTRGINYGYTF.

This clonotype was picked up many times. V gene TRBV20-1 combines with J gene TRBJ1-1; D might be TRBD1 (5 bases). The ends were cut back, 3 bases at V and 2 bases at J, with 16 bases in the middle. The CDR3 extends over 15 amino acids. Germline CDR1 is DFQATT and CDR2 is SNEGSKA (reference sequence). The chain's CDR3 is CSARMRGRANTEAFF. In DNA, the CDR3 is TGCAGTGCTAGGATGCGGGGCAGGGCCAACACTGAAGCTTTCTTT.

This clonotype was observed many times. The chain employs TRBV6-2 or TRBV6-3 and TRBJ1-5; TRBD1 matches at 9 bases. CDR1 and CDR2 (germline): MNHEY, SVGEGT. This CDR3 contains 18 residues. Trimming cost V 2 bases and J 4 bases; bases outside gene matches: 12. The CDR3 spells CASSYPETGGFGNQPQHF. The DNA for the CDR3 is TGTGCCAGCAGTTACCCCGAGACAGGGGGGTTTGGGAATCAGCCCCAGCATTTT.

This rearrangement joins TRBV11-2 to TRBJ2-7; TRBD2 matches 11 bases. Germline V lookup: CDR1 SGHAT, CDR2 FQNNGV. This CDR3 has 18 amino acids. Unmatched junction bases numbered 13, after V lost 2 bases and J lost 4 bases. This chain's CDR3 is CASSLKFGVLAGGYEQYF. For the CDR3, the DNA is TGTGCCAGCAGCTTAAAGTTCGGCGTTTTAGCGGGGGGGTACGAGCAGTACTTC.

This clonotype has ten or more counts. The J gene is TRBJ2-3, the V gene TRBV29-1; D gene unclear. The CDR3 sequence is 13 residues long. Germline lookup yields CDR1 SQVTM and CDR2 ANQGSEA. V lost 3 bases and J 0 bases, leaving 7 bases between the germline ends. The CDR3 here is CSVDPDSTDTQYF. CDR3 nucleotide sequence: TGCAGCGTTGACCCGGATAGCACAGATACGCAGTATTTT.